This TCR beta chain is from a study of blood T cell repertoires in COVID-19. Overall study context: The study drew acute and convalescent COVID-19 samples from the United States, Italy and Spain. Nucleic acid was either cDNA or gDNA, and it came from T cells, B-cell-depleted T cells, or PBMCs.

TCRdb's table, derived via immunoSEQ multiplex PCR, lists solely in-frame clones and lacks some. The sample contains around 41,000 clones, roughly 87% of which appear only once. The CDR3 has 13 amino acids. V was clipped by 3 bases and J by 5 bases, with 11 bases between them. Germline V gives CDR1 SGDLS, CDR2 YYNGEE. Sequencing used peripheral blood. The chain carries TRBV9 and TRBJ2-5, with D hard to call. The sequence was obtained from a woman of 80 years or more with active COVID-19. The CDR3 DNA sequence: TGTGCCAGCAGCGCCGATAACTGGGAGACCCAGTACTTC. Amino acid sequence: CASSADNWETQYF.